This T cell receptor beta chain was found in a study of early T cells in non-severe SARS-CoV-2 infection. This clonotype was observed many times. TCRdb independently ran MiXCR on the 5' RACE reads; one entry per CDR3 protein. In the table there are some 30,000 distinct CDR3 sequences, 4.5% to 5% of which are singletons. This receptor was identified in an adult who was a healthcare worker with PCR-confirmed SARS-CoV-2 infection or an uninfected control (not recorded which). The material sequenced was whole blood.

CDR3 loop: CAWRTGAGSPLHF. As DNA, the CDR3 is TGTGCCTGGCGGACAGGGGCAGGATCACCCCTCCACTTT. The chain joins TRBV30 to TRBJ1-6, with 9 bases matching TRBD1. V shed 5 bases, J shed 10 bases, and the junction held 6 bases outside the gene matches. This CDR3 region has 13 residues. CDR1 GTSNPN and CDR2 SVGIG come from the germline V gene (reference sequence).